This entry concerns a single T cell receptor (beta chain). Its matching antigen is unknown. These data belong to a study of cytomegalovirus exposure and HLA in healthy donors. Study-wide context: Early released data had 80 million or so unique TCRs, all coming from HLA-typed donors.

With 60 Vbeta and 13 Jbeta primers, the PCR was carried out. Assay used: immunoSEQ multiplex PCR; TCRdb lists only in-frame clones, some missing. The sample lists approximately 90,000 clones, 70% to 80% occurring once. CDR3 length: 11 residues. The germline V gene has CDR1 DFQATT and CDR2 SNEGSKA (reference sequence). The germline V and J ends were trimmed by 5 bases and 7 bases, with 9 bases remaining between them. Study results and limitations: The classifier, whose performance was assessed in both the original and validation cohorts, reportedly diagnosed cytomegalovirus status with high specificity and sensitivity. Analyzed later, association rates of TCRs varied across HLA loci, with DRB1 most and HLA-C fewest. CMV serostatus stood as the only immune exposure information on hand.

This clonotype was obtained from a man aged 40-50 years in good health and CMV-seronegative. Material for sequencing was PBMCs. V and J are TRBV20-1 and TRBJ2-1; D remains ambiguous. CDR3 DNA sequence: TGCAGTGCTCGAAGAGCGAATGAGCAGTTCTTC. Amino acid sequence: CSARRANEQFF.